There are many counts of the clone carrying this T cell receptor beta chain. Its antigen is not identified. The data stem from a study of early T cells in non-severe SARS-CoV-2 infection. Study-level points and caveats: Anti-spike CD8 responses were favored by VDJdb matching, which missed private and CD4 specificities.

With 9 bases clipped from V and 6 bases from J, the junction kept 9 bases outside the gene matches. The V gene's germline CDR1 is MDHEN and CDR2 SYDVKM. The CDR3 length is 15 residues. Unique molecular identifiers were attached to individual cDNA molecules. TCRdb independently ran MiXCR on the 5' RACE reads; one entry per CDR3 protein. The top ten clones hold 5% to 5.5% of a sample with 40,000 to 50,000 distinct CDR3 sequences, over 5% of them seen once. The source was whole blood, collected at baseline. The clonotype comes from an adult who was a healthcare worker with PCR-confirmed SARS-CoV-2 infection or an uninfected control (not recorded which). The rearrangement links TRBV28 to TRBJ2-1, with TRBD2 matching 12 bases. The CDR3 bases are TGTGCCAGTTCGCGTTCGGGACTAGCGGGCAATGAGCAGTTCTTC. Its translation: CASSRSGLAGNEQFF.